This TCR beta chain was obtained from a study of blood T cell repertoires in COVID-19 (dated by TCRdb to 2020 to 2022). Concerning the study at large: Samples covering the acute and convalescent phases of COVID-19 were provided by collaborators in the United States, Italy and Spain. The prospective study material was composed of cDNA or gDNA derived from T cells, B-cell-depleted T cells, or PBMCs. Subjects who had been exposed to COVID-19, were actively infected with it, or had recovered from it provided the deeply sampled blood TCRbeta repertoires that made up the dataset. The repertoires were released in a freely available public database intended as a resource for research on the immune response to SARS-CoV-2. Samples came from the ongoing ImmuneRACE study (first 160 participants) plus 1,254 subjects from 6 global collaborators. A de-identified subject ID, COVID-19 status, age in years and sex were almost always included in the sample metadata. Where available, HLA class I and class II types were taken from metadata supplied by the sample provider and were not determined by assay-based typing. Here is what the overall study found, with its caveats: The amount of clinical and demographic metadata varied by source and participant and was provided uncurated.

In Seattle, one collaborating source enrolled patients while the infection was active and tracked those patients longitudinally over the course of disease. The collaborating institutions used their own protocols to collect whole blood in K2EDTA tubes. Collaborator samples were shipped for TCRbeta analysis as frozen whole blood, isolated PBMCs, or DNA extracted from either sample type. TCRbeta CDR3 regions were amplified from genomic DNA by means of the immunoSEQ Assay, a bias-controlled multiplex PCR. Turning to the authors' computational methods: The number of nucleated cells in each sample was estimated from the amplification of reference gene primers within the assay. Sequence reads were collapsed and filtered to measure the absolute abundance of every unique TCRbeta CDR3 rearrangement. Productive Simpson clonality was computed per sample as the square root of Simpson's diversity index over productive rearrangements. TCRdb provides this immuneACCESS table in a form limited to in-frame rearrangements. Some clones are lacking; in checked studies, under half of them reflect an unresolved V gene, and why the rest are absent is not known. D and trimming come from the DNA, and the V and J calls and clone size come from that table. This sample gives tens of thousands of clones in total; about nine tenths of them show up just once. The top ten clones comprise 3% to 4.5% of the sample.

The germline V gene (reference sequence) sets CDR1 to SGHNT and CDR2 to YYREEE. Inclusive of the bounding cysteine and phenylalanine, the CDR3 is 15 residues long. CDR3 DNA is the only sequence kept; it has 45 bases, read in frame from the first base. At the junction V is shortened by 4 bases and J by 0 bases, with 11 bases in between. This clone was counted ten times or more. Its target antigen remains unknown. There are no base qualities to consult, and no much larger clone falls within one base. Sample: peripheral blood. This clonotype was sampled from a man aged 35-49 years with COVID-19, enrolled during active disease. The rearranged segments are TRBV5-4 and TRBJ1-3; the D gene is perhaps TRBD1, from 6 matching bases. The CDR3 region: CASSQDRTSGNTIYF. The nucleotide sequence is given as TGTGCCAGCAGCCAAGACAGGACCTCTGGAAACACCATATATTTT.